Each of the 12 T cell receptor beta chains below was sequenced from the same sample in a study of control samples from healthy donors and cancer patients. Method: immunoSEQ multiplex PCR; TCRdb's copy keeps in-frame clones and lacks some. This table has some 130,000 clones, roughly 90% appearing once. Sequencing was performed on blood. These receptors all come from a man aged 25 to 45 in good health.

The V gene is TRBV30, the J gene TRBJ2-5, with TRBD1 as a possible D gene (5 bases). Germline loops: CDR1 GTSNPN, CDR2 SVGIG (reference sequence). The germline V and J ends were trimmed by 5 bases and 4 bases, with 8 bases remaining between them. The CDR3 sequence is 11 residues long. The CDR3 DNA reads as TGTGCCTGGCAGGGTCCAGAGACCCAGTACTTC. Protein sequence: CAWQGPETQYF.

The genes are TRBV28 and TRBJ2-7; D gene unclear. Germline V gene lookup returns CDR1 MDHEN and CDR2 SYDVKM. CDR3 size: 17 residues. V lost 10 bases and J 3 bases, leaving 28 bases between the germline ends. The CDR3 DNA reads TGTGCCACAGGATCTAATTCCGGCCTCACGATCCTCTACGAGCAGTACTTC. Residues: CATGSNSGLTILYEQYF.

The J gene is TRBJ2-7, the V gene TRBV5-5; 7 nucleotides match TRBD2. With V trimmed by 0 bases and J by 0 bases, 6 bases remained unmatched. This CDR3 has 16 residues. The germline CDR1 and CDR2 sequences are SGHKS and YYEKEE (reference sequence). In DNA, the CDR3 is TGTGCCAGCAGCTTGGGGCGCGGGAGTAACTCCTACGAGCAGTACTTC. Its translation: CASSLGRGSNSYEQYF.

V is TRBV4-3 and J is TRBJ2-3; the match to TRBD2 covers 9 bases. The CDR3 is made up of 20 amino acids. Germline values: CDR1 LGHNA, CDR2 YSLEER. V shed 0 bases and J 2 bases; nucleotides not matched to a gene: 15. The CDR3 DNA sequence: TGCGCCAGCAGCCAAGACGGACTAGCGCCAATTAAGCCAAACACAGATACGCAGTATTTT. This codes for CASSQDGLAPIKPNTDTQYF.

Note on this clone: The junction shows a germline mismatch at one end, possibly a read error. The CDR3 sequence is CASKPGTELSSEQYF. DNA for the CDR3: TGTGCCAGCAAACCTGGGACAGAACTATCCTCCGAGCAGTACTTC. The V and J genes are TRBV6-5 and TRBJ2-7, with TRBD1 identical over 7 bases. This CDR3 is 15 amino acids long. Per germline, CDR1 MNHEY and CDR2 SVGAGI.

The V call is TRBV28, the J call TRBJ2-1; 7 bases are shared with TRBD2. This CDR3 is 15 amino acids long. The trim removed 6 bases at V and 1 base at J, leaving 6 bases unmatched. The germline V gene has CDR1 MDHEN and CDR2 SYDVKM. CDR3 in amino acids: CASSTGTTSYNEQFF. The DNA for the CDR3 is TGTGCCAGCAGCACCGGGACTACGTCCTACAATGAGCAGTTCTTC.

The chain recombines TRBV11-2 with TRBJ1-1; no clear D. CDR1 is SGHAT and CDR2 is FQNNGV in the germline V gene. Trimming removed 1 base from V and 5 bases from J, with 11 bases in between. This CDR3 contains 14 residues. The CDR3 reads CASSLVSVITEAFF. In DNA form, the CDR3 reads TGTGCCAGCAGCTTAGTTTCGGTTATAACTGAAGCTTTCTTT.

This chain uses TRBV3-1 (or the pseudogene TRBV3-2) with TRBJ2-7; no reliable D call. The CDR3 totals 11 residues. Trimming shortened V by 2 bases and J by 7 bases, and 6 bases separated the two germline ends. The germline V gene encodes CDR1 LGHDT and CDR2 YNNKEL (reference sequence). Here the CDR3 reads CASSQMGEQYF. The CDR3 coding sequence is TGTGCCAGCAGCCAAATGGGGGAGCAGTACTTC.

This clone was counted once. The chain carries TRBV7-9 and TRBJ2-5; no clear D gene. The CDR3 extends over 13 amino acids. With 5 bases removed from V and 2 bases from J, the gap between germline ends came to 9 bases. Germline CDR1 SEHNR, CDR2 FQNEAQ (reference sequence). The CDR3 DNA reads TGTGCCAGCAGCCCCTTGGCGCAAGAGACCCAGTACTTC. Protein product: CASSPLAQETQYF.

This clone was counted once. The genes are TRBV27 and TRBJ2-3, with 8 bases lining up with TRBD2. Germline CDR1 reads MNHEY; CDR2 reads SMNVEV (reference sequence). Trimming cost V 4 bases and J 0 bases; bases outside gene matches: 9. CDR3 length: 17 amino acids. The CDR3 DNA sequence: TGTGCCAGCAGTTCCTCTATAGCGGGAACTAGCACAGATACGCAGTATTTT. It translates to CASSSSIAGTSTDTQYF.

The J gene is TRBJ1-1, the V gene TRBV5-4; weak D call: TRBD1 (6 bases). Germline V gene lookup returns CDR1 SGHNT and CDR2 YYREEE (reference sequence). The CDR3 has 14 residues. Trimming cost V 3 bases and J 3 bases, with 12 bases left between them. CDR3 protein: CASSSQGMDTEAFF. The CDR3 nucleotides read TGTGCCAGCAGCTCTCAGGGGATGGACACTGAAGCTTTCTTT. The full variable domain, in which reference TRBV5-4 and TRBJ1-1 provide the parts outside the CDR3, is ETGVTQSPTHLIKTRGQQVTLRCSSQSGHNTVSWYQQALGQGPQFIFQYYREEENGRGNFPPRFSGLQFPNYSSELNVNALELDDSALYLCASSSQGMDTEAFFGQGTRLTVV.

The rearrangement uses TRBV9 and TRBJ1-6, with D possibly TRBD1 on 5 matching bases. This CDR3 is built from 14 residues. V shed 3 bases and J shed 7 bases, with 11 bases lying between them. Looked up from germline, CDR1 is SGDLS and CDR2 is YYNGEE. The CDR3 DNA reads TGTGCCAGCAGCGCCGGGGGTATAAATTCACCCCTCCACTTT. Residues: CASSAGGINSPLHF.